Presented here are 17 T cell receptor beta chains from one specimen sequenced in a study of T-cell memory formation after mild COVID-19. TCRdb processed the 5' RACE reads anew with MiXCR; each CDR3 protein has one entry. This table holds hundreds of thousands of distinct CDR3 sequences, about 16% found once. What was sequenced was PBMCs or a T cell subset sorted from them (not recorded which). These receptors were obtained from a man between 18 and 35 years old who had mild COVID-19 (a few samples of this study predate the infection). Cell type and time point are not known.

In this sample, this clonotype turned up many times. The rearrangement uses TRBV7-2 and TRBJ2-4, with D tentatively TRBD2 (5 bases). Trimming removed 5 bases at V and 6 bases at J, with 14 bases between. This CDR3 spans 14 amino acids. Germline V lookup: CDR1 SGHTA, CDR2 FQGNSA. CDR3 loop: CASSGGQDRNIQYF. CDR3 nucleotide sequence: TGTGCCAGCAGCGGAGGCCAGGACCGAAACATTCAGTACTTC.

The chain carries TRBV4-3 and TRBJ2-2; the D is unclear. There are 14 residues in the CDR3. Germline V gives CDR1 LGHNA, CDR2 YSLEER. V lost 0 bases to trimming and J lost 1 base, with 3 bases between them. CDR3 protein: CASSQELNTGELFF. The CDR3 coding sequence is TGCGCCAGCAGCCAAGAACTGAACACCGGGGAGCTGTTTTTT.

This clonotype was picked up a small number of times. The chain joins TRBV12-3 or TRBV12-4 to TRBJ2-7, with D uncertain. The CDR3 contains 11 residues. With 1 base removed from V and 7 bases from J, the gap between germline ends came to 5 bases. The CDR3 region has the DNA TGTGCCAGCAGTTTAGGGCAAGAGCAGTACTTC. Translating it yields CASSLGQEQYF.

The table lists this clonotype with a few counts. CDR3 in DNA: TGTGCCACCAGCAGAGCATGGGCAGTGTCTACTAATGAAAAACTGTTTTTT. It specifies CATSRAWAVSTNEKLFF. The V call is TRBV15, the J call TRBJ1-4, with D unclear. Germline V CDR1 and CDR2: LNHNV, YYDKDF (reference sequence). Trimming shortened V by 1 base and J by 2 bases, and 14 bases separated the two germline ends. There are 17 residues in the CDR3.

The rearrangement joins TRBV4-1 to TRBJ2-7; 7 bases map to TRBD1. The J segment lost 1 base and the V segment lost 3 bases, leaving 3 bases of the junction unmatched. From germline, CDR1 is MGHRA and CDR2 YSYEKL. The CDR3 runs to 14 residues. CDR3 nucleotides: TGCGCCAGCAGCCAGCCGGGACAGTCCTACGAGCAGTACTTC. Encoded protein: CASSQPGQSYEQYF.

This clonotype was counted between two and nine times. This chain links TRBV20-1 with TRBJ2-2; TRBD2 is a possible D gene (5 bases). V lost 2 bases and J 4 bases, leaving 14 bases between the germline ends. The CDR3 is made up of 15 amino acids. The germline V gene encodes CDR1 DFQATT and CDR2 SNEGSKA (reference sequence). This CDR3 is CSARQTGVTTGELFF. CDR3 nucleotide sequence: TGCAGTGCTAGACAAACCGGGGTAACCACCGGGGAGCTGTTTTTT.

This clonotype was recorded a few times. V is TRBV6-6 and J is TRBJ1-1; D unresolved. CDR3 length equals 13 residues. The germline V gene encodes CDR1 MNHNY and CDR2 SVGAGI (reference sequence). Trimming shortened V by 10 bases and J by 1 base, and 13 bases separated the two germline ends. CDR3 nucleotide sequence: TGTGCCACCTGGCGTGCAGGGAACACTGAAGCTTTCTTT. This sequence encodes CATWRAGNTEAFF.

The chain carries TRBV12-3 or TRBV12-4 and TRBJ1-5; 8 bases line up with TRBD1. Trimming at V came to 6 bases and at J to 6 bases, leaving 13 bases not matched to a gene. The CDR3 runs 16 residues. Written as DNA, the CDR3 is TGTGCCAGCAGACCTGGACAGGGAGTCCTTAGTCAGCCCCAGCATTTT. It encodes CASRPGQGVLSQPQHF.

CDR3 nucleotides: TGCAGTGCTAGACAATACCGGACTCAGCCCCAGCATTTT. This encodes CSARQYRTQPQHF. The chain employs TRBV20-1 and TRBJ1-5; no firm D call. This CDR3 is 13 amino acids long. Germline loops: CDR1 DFQATT, CDR2 SNEGSKA (reference sequence). The ends were cut back, 2 bases at V and 6 bases at J, with 11 bases in the middle.

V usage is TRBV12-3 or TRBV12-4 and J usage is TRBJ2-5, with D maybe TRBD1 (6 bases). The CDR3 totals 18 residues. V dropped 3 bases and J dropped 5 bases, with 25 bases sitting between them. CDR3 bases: TGTGCCAGCAGTTTGGGTCAATTGGGCAGGGGTAGGCAGGAGACCCAGTACTTC. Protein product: CASSLGQLGRGRQETQYF.

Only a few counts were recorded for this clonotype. The CDR3 DNA follows: TGTGCCAGCAGTGAAGTGGGACAGGGGAACTATGGCTACACCTTC. Translated: CASSEVGQGNYGYTF. The rearrangement joins TRBV25-1 to TRBJ1-2; 10 positions agree with TRBD1. Trimming at V came to 2 bases and at J to 2 bases, leaving 2 bases not matched to a gene. Germline V gives CDR1 MGHDK, CDR2 SYGVNS. This CDR3 region has 15 residues.

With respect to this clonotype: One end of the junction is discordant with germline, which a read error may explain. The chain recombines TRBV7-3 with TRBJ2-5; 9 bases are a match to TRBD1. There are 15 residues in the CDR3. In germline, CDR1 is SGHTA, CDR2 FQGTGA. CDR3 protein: CASSLTPGQGETQYF. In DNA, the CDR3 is TGTGCCAGCAGCCTAACGCCGGGACAGGGAGAGACCCAGTACTTC.

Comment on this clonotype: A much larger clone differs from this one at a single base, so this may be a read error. The CDR3 nucleotides read TGTGCCAGCCGCGTAGGGGCTAGCGAGTCAGATACGCAGTATTTT. Translated: CASRVGASESDTQYF. The chain has TRBV9 and TRBJ2-3; TRBD2 might be the D (6 bases). This CDR3 is 15 amino acids long. CDR1 SGDLS and CDR2 YYNGEE come from the germline V gene.

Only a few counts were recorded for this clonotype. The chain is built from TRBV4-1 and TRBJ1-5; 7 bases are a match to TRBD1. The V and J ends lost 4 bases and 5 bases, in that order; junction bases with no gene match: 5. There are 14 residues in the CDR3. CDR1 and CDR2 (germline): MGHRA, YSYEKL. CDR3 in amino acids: CASSPGQQHQPQHF. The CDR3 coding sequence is TGCGCCAGCAGCCCGGGACAGCAGCATCAGCCCCAGCATTTT.

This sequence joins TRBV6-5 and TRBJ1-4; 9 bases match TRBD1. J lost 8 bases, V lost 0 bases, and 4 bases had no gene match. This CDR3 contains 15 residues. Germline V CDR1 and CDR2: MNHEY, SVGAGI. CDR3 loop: CASSYSGTGWEKLFF. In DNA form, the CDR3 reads TGTGCCAGCAGTTACTCTGGGACAGGGTGGGAAAAACTGTTTTTT.

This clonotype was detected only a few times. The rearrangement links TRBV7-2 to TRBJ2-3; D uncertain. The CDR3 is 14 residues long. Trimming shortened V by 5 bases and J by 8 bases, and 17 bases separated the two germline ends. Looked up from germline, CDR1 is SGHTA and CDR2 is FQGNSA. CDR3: CASSPSTGTGTQYF. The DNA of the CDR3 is TGTGCCAGCAGCCCAAGCACTGGCACGGGTACGCAGTATTTT.

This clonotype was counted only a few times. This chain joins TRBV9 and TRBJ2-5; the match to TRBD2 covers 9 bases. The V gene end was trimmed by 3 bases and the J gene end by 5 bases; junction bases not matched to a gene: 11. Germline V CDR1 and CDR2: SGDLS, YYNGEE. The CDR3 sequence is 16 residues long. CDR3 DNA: TGTGCCAGCAGCGCGAGATCGGGACTAGCTAGGGAGACCCAGTACTTC. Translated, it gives CASSARSGLARETQYF.